The 19 T cell receptor beta chains given below trace back to one sample, sequenced in a study of blood T cell repertoires in COVID-19. TCRdb keeps only in-frame clones here, not all; method: immunoSEQ multiplex PCR. The repertoire consists of under 110,000 clones, with roughly 92% occurring once and the leading ten covering more than 5%. Sample: peripheral blood. Receptor source: a man aged 45-65 years with active COVID-19.

The chain links TRBV29-1 to TRBJ1-2; TRBD1 might be the D (5 bases). The V gene lost 0 bases and the J gene lost 8 bases, with 13 bases spanning the gap. There are 13 residues in the CDR3. Per the germline V gene, CDR1 is SQVTM and CDR2 is ANQGSEA. CDR3 nucleotide sequence: TGCAGCGTTGAAGATCGAGAATCAGGGGGCTACACCTTC. Protein product: CSVEDRESGGYTF.

This clone was recorded only once. This chain joins TRBV28 and TRBJ1-1; a possible D gene is TRBD1 (5 bases). Germline V CDR1 and CDR2: MDHEN, SYDVKM. The ends were cut back, 7 bases at V and 0 bases at J, with 9 bases in the middle. The CDR3 consists of 13 residues. The DNA for the CDR3 is TGTGCCAGCAATCGACAGTTGAACACTGAAGCTTTCTTT. Amino acid sequence: CASNRQLNTEAFF.

In its sample, this clone was seen once. The V call is TRBV5-1, the J call TRBJ2-7; 7 bases are a match to TRBD2. The CDR3 has 15 amino acids. V trimming: 4 bases; J trimming: 3 bases; junction bases outside the gene matches: 10. Germline lookup yields CDR1 SGHRS and CDR2 YFSETQ. This CDR3 is CASSLSGEGIYEQYF. In DNA form, the CDR3 reads TGCGCCAGCAGCCTGTCGGGGGAGGGAATCTACGAGCAGTACTTC.

This chain joins TRBV18 and TRBJ2-1; 10 bases map to TRBD2. CDR3 length: 15 residues. The ends lost 2 bases at V and 7 bases at J; junction bases unmatched: 5. Germline V lookup: CDR1 KGHSH, CDR2 LQKENI. The CDR3 coding sequence is TGTGCCAGCTCACCAAAGCGGGAGGGACCTAATGAGCAGTTCTTC. Its translation: CASSPKREGPNEQFF.

V is TRBV5-6 and J is TRBJ2-7, with TRBD2 as a possible D gene (6 bases). The CDR3 has 15 amino acids. Germline V lookup: CDR1 SGHDT, CDR2 YYEEEE. Deletions cut 0 bases from V and 6 bases from J, with 16 bases between. The CDR3 sequence is CASSLDGTGLGEQYF. Written as DNA, the CDR3 is TGTGCCAGCAGCTTGGATGGGACGGGACTGGGCGAGCAGTACTTC.

This chain connects TRBV6-4 to TRBJ1-6; no clear D gene. Trimming took off 9 bases at V and 5 bases at J, with 14 bases between the two ends. CDR3 length equals 14 residues. CDR1 is MRHNA, CDR2 SNTAGT, per germline. The DNA for the CDR3 is TGTGCCAGTAGGGAGAGGGAGGATAATTCACCCCTCCACTTT. This gives the protein CASREREDNSPLHF.

V and J are TRBV18 and TRBJ2-1; TRBD2 is a possible D gene (6 bases). The CDR3 sequence is 17 residues long. Germline loops: CDR1 KGHSH, CDR2 LQKENI. V was trimmed by 5 bases and J by 0 bases, leaving 17 bases between them. The CDR3 DNA reads TGTGCCAGCTCATCCGAATCTAGCGCAATCTCCTACAATGAGCAGTTCTTC. This sequence encodes CASSSESSAISYNEQFF.

The rearrangement joins TRBV12-5 to TRBJ1-5; D is unresolved. V dropped 5 bases and J dropped 6 bases, with 11 bases sitting between them. This CDR3 has 13 residues. Germline assignment: CDR1 LGHNT and CDR2 FRNRAP. The CDR3 coding sequence is TGTGCTAGTGGTCTACAGTATAGTCAGCCCCAGCATTTT. Its translation: CASGLQYSQPQHF.

Only a few counts were recorded for this clone. The CDR3 bases are TGTGCCAGCAGTTCTATGGTAGCTACGCAGTATTTT. It encodes CASSSMVATQYF. The rearrangement joins TRBV27 to TRBJ2-3; D is ambiguous. V was shortened by 4 bases and J by 8 bases, with 10 bases between the two germline ends. The CDR3 length is 12 residues. The germline V gene encodes CDR1 MNHEY and CDR2 SMNVEV (reference sequence).

The chain is built from TRBV18 and TRBJ2-7, with TRBD1 matching 9 bases. This CDR3 comprises 13 residues. V trimming: 6 bases; J trimming: 6 bases; junction bases outside the gene matches: 6. CDR1 KGHSH and CDR2 LQKENI come from the germline V gene. CDR3 nucleotide sequence: TGTGCCAGCTCCTCGGACAGGGGTAGCGAGCAGTACTTC. It codes for CASSSDRGSEQYF.

The V call is TRBV18, the J call TRBJ2-7; D unclear. The germline gives CDR1 KGHSH, CDR2 LQKENI. Between the trimmed V and J ends, which lost 4 bases and 2 bases, there was a span of 12 bases. The CDR3 is 14 amino acids. In DNA form, the CDR3 reads TGTGCCAGCTCACTCGATGATACACCCTACGAGCAGTACTTC. This encodes CASSLDDTPYEQYF.

This clone was detected a few times. This chain joins TRBV3-1 (or the pseudogene TRBV3-2) and TRBJ1-4, with no clear D. The ends were cut back, 1 base at V and 16 bases at J, with 10 bases in the middle. CDR1 is LGHDT and CDR2 is YNNKEL in the germline V gene (reference sequence). This CDR3 is 11 amino acids long. CDR3 amino acids: CASSQGGEWFF. DNA for the CDR3: TGTGCCAGCAGCCAAGGGGGAGAGTGGTTTTTT.

This clone was seen more than once but under ten times. Here the CDR3 DNA reads TGTGCCAGCAGCCCTCGGGACACTGAAGCTTTCTTT. Protein sequence: CASSPRDTEAFF. The chain joins TRBV7-9 to TRBJ1-1; D is uncertain. V was shortened by 5 bases and J by 3 bases, with 7 bases between the two germline ends. The germline CDR1 and CDR2 sequences are SEHNR and FQNEAQ (reference sequence). The CDR3 spans 12 residues.

The rearrangement links TRBV6-2 or TRBV6-3 to TRBJ2-3, with D maybe TRBD2 (5 bases). Germline CDR1 and CDR2: MNHEY and SVGEGT. This CDR3 has 12 residues. Between the trimmed V and J ends, which lost 5 bases and 5 bases, there was a span of 8 bases. CDR3 in amino acids: CASSHGIDTQYF. CDR3 in DNA: TGTGCCAGCAGTCACGGGATAGATACGCAGTATTTT.

This clone was counted once. This chain connects TRBV5-8 to TRBJ2-2; 7 bases line up with TRBD1. The CDR3 is made up of 15 amino acids. The J segment lost 6 bases and the V segment lost 5 bases, leaving 10 bases of the junction unmatched. The germline V gene has CDR1 SGHTS and CDR2 YDEGEE. The CDR3 loop reads CASSFHGTAAGELFF. The CDR3 nucleotides are TGTGCCAGCAGTTTCCACGGGACAGCGGCCGGGGAGCTGTTTTTT. Supplemented by reference TRBV5-8 and TRBJ2-2, the full variable domain reads EAGVTQSPTHLIKTRGQQATLRCSPISGHTSVYWYQQALGLGLQFLLWYDEGEERNRGNFPPRFSGRQFPNYSSELNVNALELEDSALYLCASSFHGTAAGELFFGEGSRLTVL.

The J gene is TRBJ1-2, the V gene TRBV7-8; perhaps TRBD1 as D (6 bases). This CDR3 contains 13 residues. Trimming left V 5 bases short and J 3 bases short, with 10 bases between. In germline, CDR1 is SGHVS, CDR2 FQNEAQ. The CDR3 reads CASSGGADYGYTF. The CDR3 nucleotides are TGTGCCAGCAGCGGGGGCGCGGACTATGGCTACACCTTC. Drawing the rest from reference TRBV7-8 and TRBJ1-2, the complete variable domain is GAGVSQSPRYKVAKRGQDVALRCDPISGHVSLFWYQQALGQGPEFLTYFQNEAQLDKSGLPSDRFFAERPEGSVSTLKIQRTQQEDSAVYLCASSGGADYGYTFGSGTRLTVV.

The CDR3 DNA reads as TGTGCCAGCAGTGAATTCGGCGGGCCGAGCTCCTACAATGAGCAGTTCTTC. Its translation is CASSEFGGPSSYNEQFF. This chain uses TRBV6-1 with TRBJ2-1; weak D call: TRBD2 (5 bases). V was trimmed by 2 bases and J by 0 bases, leaving 14 bases between them. The CDR3 is made up of 17 amino acids. CDR1 MNHNS and CDR2 SASEGT come from the germline V gene.

This chain links TRBV28 with TRBJ1-2; 9 bases are a match to TRBD1. The V gene's germline CDR1 is MDHEN and CDR2 SYDVKM. Unmatched junction bases numbered 9, after V lost 6 bases and J lost 4 bases. This CDR3 comprises 15 residues. The CDR3, as DNA: TGTGCCAGCAGACCAGAGGGACAGGGCCTCTATGGCTACACCTTC. Translation: CASRPEGQGLYGYTF.

The chain joins TRBV9 to TRBJ2-3; D is perhaps TRBD1 (6 bases). The CDR3 contains 13 residues. Germline V gene data show CDR1 as SGDLS and CDR2 as YYNGEE. Between the trimmed V and J ends, which lost 4 bases and 4 bases, there was a span of 10 bases. The CDR3 sequence is CASSLQGPDTQYF. CDR3 sequence (DNA): TGTGCCAGCAGCCTACAGGGCCCAGATACGCAGTATTTT.